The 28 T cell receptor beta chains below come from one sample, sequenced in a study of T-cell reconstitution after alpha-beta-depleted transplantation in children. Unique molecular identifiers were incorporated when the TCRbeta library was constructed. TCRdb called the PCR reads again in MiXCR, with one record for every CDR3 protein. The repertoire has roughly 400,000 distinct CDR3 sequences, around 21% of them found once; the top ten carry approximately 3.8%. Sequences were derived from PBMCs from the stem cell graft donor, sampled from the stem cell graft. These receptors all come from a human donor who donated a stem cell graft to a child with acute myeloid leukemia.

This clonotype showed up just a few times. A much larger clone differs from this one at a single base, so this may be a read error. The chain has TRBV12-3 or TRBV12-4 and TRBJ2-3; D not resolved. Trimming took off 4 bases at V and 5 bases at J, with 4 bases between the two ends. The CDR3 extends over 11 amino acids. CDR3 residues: CASSSLDTQYF. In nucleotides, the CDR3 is TGTGCCAGCAGTTCCCTAGATACGCAGTATTTT.

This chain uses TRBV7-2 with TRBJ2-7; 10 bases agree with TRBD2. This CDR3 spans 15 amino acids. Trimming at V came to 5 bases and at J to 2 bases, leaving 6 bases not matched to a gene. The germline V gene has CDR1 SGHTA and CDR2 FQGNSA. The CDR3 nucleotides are TGTGCCAGCAGCATTACAACTAGCGGGGCCTACGAGCAGTACTTC. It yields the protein CASSITTSGAYEQYF.

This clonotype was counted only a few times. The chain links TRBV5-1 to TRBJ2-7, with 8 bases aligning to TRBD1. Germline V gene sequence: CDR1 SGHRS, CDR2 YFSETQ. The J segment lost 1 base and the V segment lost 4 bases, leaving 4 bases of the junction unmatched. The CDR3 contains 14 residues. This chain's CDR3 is CASSVDRDSYEQYF. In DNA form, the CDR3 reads TGCGCCAGCAGCGTGGACAGGGATTCCTACGAGCAGTACTTC. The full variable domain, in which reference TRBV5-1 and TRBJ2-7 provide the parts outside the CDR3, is KAGVTQTPRYLIKTRGQQVTLSCSPISGHRSVSWYQQTPGQGLQFLFEYFSETQRNKGNFPGRFSGRQFSNSRSEMNVSTLELGDSALYLCASSVDRDSYEQYFGPGTRLTVT.

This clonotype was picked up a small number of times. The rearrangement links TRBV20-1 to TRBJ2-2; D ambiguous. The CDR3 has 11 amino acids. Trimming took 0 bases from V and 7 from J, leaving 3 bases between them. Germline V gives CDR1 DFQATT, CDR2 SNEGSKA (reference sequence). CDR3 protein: CSAREGGELFF. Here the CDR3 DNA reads TGCAGTGCTAGAGAAGGCGGGGAGCTGTTTTTT.

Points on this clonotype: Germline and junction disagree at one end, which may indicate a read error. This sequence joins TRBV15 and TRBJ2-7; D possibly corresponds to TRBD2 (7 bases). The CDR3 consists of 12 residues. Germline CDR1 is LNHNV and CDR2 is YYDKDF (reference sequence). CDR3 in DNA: TGTGCCACCAGCAGAGATTGGGGGGGCCCCCACTTC. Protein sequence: CATSRDWGGPHF.

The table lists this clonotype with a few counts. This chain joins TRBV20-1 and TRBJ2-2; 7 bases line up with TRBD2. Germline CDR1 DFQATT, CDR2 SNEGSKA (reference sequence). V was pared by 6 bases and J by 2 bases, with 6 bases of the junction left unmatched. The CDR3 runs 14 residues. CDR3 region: CSATGTTNTGELFF. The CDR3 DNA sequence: TGCAGTGCAACCGGGACTACTAACACCGGGGAGCTGTTTTTT.

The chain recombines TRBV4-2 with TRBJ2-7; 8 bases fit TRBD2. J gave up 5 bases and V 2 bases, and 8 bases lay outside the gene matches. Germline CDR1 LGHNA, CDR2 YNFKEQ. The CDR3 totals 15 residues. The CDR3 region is CASSQPGLAGNEQYF. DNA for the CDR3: TGTGCCAGCAGCCAACCCGGACTAGCTGGGAACGAGCAGTACTTC.

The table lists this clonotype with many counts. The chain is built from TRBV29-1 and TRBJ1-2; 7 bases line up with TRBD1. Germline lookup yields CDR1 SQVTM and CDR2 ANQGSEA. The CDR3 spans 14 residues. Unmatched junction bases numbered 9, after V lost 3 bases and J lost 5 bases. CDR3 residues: CSVEPRQGRYGYTF. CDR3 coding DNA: TGCAGCGTTGAGCCGCGACAGGGAAGGTATGGCTACACCTTC. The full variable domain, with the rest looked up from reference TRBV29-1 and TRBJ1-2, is SAVISQKPSRDICQRGTSLTIQCQVDSQVTMMFWYRQQPGQSLTLIATANQGSEATYESGFVIDKFPISRPNLTFSTLTVSNMSPEDSSIYLCSVEPRQGRYGYTFGSGTRLTVV.

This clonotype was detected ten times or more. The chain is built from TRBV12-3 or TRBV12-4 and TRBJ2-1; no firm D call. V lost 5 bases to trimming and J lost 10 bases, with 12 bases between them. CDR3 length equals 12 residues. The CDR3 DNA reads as TGTGCCAGCAGTCCTCCGAGCGAAGAGCAGTTCTTC. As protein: CASSPPSEEQFF.

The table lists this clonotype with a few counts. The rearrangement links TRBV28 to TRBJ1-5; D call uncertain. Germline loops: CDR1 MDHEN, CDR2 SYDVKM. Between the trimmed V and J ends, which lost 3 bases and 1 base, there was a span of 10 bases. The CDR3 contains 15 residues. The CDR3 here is CASSFPRASNQPQHF. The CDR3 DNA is TGTGCCAGCAGTTTCCCTCGCGCCAGCAATCAGCCCCAGCATTTT.

CDR3 sequence: CASSQDFGVFEQFF. In DNA form, the CDR3 reads TGTGCCAGCAGCCAAGATTTTGGTGTGTTTGAGCAGTTCTTC. V usage is TRBV4-2 and J usage is TRBJ2-1; no reliable D call. CDR1 and CDR2 (germline): LGHNA, YNFKEQ. CDR3 length: 14 amino acids. Trimming cost V 0 bases and J 9 bases, with 12 bases left between them.

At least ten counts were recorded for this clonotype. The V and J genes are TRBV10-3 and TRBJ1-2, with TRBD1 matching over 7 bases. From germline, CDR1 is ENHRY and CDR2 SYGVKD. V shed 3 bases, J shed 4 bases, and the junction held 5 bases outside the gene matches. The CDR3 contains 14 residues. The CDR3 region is CAISDGQEGYGYTF. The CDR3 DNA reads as TGTGCCATCAGTGACGGACAGGAGGGCTATGGCTACACCTTC.

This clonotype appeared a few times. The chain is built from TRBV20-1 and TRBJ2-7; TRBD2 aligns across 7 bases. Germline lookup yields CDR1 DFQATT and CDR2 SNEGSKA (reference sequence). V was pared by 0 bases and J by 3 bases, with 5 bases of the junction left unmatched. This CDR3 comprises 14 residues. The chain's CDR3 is CSARDPASGYEQYF. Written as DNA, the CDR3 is TGCAGTGCTAGAGATCCTGCTAGCGGCTACGAGCAGTACTTC.

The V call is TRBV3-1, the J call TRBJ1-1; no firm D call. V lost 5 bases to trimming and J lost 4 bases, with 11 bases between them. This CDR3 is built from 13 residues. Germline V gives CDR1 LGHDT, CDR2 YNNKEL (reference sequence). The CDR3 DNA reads TGTGCCAGCAGCTATCTGGGAGGCACTGAAGCTTTCTTT. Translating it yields CASSYLGGTEAFF.

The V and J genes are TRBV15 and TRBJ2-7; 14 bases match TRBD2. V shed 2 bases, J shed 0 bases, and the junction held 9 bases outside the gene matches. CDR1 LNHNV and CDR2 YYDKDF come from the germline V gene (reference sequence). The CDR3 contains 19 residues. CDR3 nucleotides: TGTGCCACCAGCAGAAAGGGCGGGACTAGCGGGAGTTTCTCCTACGAGCAGTACTTC. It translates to CATSRKGGTSGSFSYEQYF.

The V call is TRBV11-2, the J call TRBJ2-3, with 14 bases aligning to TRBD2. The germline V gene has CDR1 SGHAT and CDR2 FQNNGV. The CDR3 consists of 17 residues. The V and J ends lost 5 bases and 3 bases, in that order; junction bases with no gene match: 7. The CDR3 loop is CASSAGTSGSGTDTQYF. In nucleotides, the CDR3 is TGTGCCAGCAGCGCCGGGACTAGCGGGAGTGGGACAGATACGCAGTATTTT.

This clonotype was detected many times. The CDR3 loop reads CSARGLRLAGSYEQYF. For the CDR3, the DNA is TGCAGTGCTAGAGGCCTCCGGCTAGCGGGGTCCTACGAGCAGTACTTC. V gene TRBV20-1 combines with J gene TRBJ2-7, with 9 bases that match TRBD2. The CDR3 runs 16 residues. Germline V gives CDR1 DFQATT, CDR2 SNEGSKA (reference sequence). With V trimmed by 1 base and J by 1 base, 8 bases remained unmatched.

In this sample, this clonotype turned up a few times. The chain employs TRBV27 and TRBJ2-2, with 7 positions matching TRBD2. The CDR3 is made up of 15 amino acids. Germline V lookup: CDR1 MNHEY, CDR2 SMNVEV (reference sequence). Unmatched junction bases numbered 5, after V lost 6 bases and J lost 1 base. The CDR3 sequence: CASRGLAENTGELFF. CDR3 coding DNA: TGTGCCAGCAGGGGTCTAGCGGAGAACACCGGGGAGCTGTTTTTT.

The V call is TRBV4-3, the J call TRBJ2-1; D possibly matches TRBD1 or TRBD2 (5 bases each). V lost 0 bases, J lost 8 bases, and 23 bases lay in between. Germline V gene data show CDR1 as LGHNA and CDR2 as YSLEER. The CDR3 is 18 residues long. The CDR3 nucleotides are TGCGCCAGCAGCCAAGATCCATCGGGGCCAGCGGTGGGGGATGAGCAGTTCTTC. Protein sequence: CASSQDPSGPAVGDEQFF.

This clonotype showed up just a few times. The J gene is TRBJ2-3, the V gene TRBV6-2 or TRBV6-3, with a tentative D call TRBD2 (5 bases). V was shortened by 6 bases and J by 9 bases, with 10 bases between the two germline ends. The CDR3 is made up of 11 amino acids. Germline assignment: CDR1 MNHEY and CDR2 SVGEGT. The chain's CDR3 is CASSSLVTQYF. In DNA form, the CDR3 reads TGTGCCAGCAGCTCACTAGTCACGCAGTATTTT.

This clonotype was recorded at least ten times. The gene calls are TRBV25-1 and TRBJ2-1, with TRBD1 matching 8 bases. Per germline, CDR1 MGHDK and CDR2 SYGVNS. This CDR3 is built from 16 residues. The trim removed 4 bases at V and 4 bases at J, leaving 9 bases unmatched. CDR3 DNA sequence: TGTGCCAGCAGTGTCGGACAGGGAATCGAGTACAATGAGCAGTTCTTC. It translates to CASSVGQGIEYNEQFF.

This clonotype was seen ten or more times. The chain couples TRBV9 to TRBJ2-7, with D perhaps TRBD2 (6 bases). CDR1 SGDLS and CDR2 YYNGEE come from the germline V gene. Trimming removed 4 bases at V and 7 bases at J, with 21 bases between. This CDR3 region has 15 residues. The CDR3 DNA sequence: TGTGCCAGCAGCCCTACGGTGGGGGGAGAGAGGGAGCAGTACTTC. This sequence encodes CASSPTVGGEREQYF.

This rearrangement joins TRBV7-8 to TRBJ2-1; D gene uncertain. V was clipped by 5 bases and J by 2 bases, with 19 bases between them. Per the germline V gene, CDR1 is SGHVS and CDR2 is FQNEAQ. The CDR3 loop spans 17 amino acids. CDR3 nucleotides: TGTGCCAGCAGCCCCCTAGGATTGGGTTGGACCTACAATGAGCAGTTCTTC. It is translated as CASSPLGLGWTYNEQFF.

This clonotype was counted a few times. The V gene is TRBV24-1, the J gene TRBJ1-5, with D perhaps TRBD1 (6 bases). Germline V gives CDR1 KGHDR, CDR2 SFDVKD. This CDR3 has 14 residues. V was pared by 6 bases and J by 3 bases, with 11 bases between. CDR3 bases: TGTGCCACCAGTACGACAGGCAACAATCAGCCCCAGCATTTT. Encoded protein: CATSTTGNNQPQHF.

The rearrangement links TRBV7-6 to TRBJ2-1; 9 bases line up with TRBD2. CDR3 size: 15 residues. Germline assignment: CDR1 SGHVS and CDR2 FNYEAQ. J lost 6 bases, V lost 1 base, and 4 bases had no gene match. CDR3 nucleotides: TGTGCCAGCAGCTTAGGCGAGGGACTAGCCAATGAGCAGTTCTTC. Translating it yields CASSLGEGLANEQFF.

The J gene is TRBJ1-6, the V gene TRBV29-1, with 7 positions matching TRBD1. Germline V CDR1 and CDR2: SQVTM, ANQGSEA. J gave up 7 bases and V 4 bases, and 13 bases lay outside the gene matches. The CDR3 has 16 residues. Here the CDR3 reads CSVAVFGTENNSPLHF. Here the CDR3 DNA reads TGCAGCGTTGCGGTCTTCGGGACAGAAAACAATTCACCCCTCCACTTT. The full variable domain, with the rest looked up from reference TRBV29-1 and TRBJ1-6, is SAVISQKPSRDICQRGTSLTIQCQVDSQVTMMFWYRQQPGQSLTLIATANQGSEATYESGFVIDKFPISRPNLTFSTLTVSNMSPEDSSIYLCSVAVFGTENNSPLHFGNGTRLTVT.

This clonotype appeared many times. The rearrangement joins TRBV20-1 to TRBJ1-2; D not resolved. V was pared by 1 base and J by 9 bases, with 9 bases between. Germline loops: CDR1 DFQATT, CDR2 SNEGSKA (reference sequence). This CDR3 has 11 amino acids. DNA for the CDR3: TGCAGTGCTAGAGTGGGCGCTAGCTACACCTTC. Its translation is CSARVGASYTF.

CDR3 protein: CASSLSEGYEQYF. CDR3 in DNA: TGTGCCAGCAGTTTATCTGAAGGCTACGAGCAGTACTTC. The chain combines TRBV27 with TRBJ2-7; D call uncertain. Germline V gene lookup returns CDR1 MNHEY and CDR2 SMNVEV (reference sequence). V was clipped by 0 bases and J by 3 bases, with 6 bases between them. The CDR3 sequence is 13 residues long.